These 20 T cell receptor beta chains originate from one sample sequenced in a study of cytomegalovirus exposure and HLA in healthy donors. 60 Vbeta and 13 Jbeta primers were used in PCR. Profiling relied on immunoSEQ multiplex PCR, and the TCRdb table lists in-frame clones only, not all of them. The sample carries roughly 130,000 clones, 60% to 75% recorded once. The sample taken for sequencing was PBMCs. The receptors were sampled from a woman aged 45-59 years in good health and CMV-seropositive.

The chain carries TRBV4-3 and TRBJ2-3; 10 bases line up with TRBD2. Germline values: CDR1 LGHNA, CDR2 YSLEER. The V segment lost 1 base and the J segment 5 bases; nucleotides outside the gene matches: 6. The CDR3 sequence is 16 residues long. The chain's CDR3 is CASSQGPSGGGDTQYF. The CDR3 coding sequence is TGCGCCAGCAGCCAAGGTCCTAGCGGGGGAGGAGATACGCAGTATTTT.

The genes are TRBV2 and TRBJ1-4, with D possibly being TRBD1 (6 bases). With 4 bases removed from V and 8 bases from J, the gap between germline ends came to 14 bases. Germline V lookup: CDR1 SNHLY, CDR2 FYNNEI. The CDR3 has 14 residues. Here the CDR3 DNA reads TGTGCCAGCAGTGCGTCGTCAGGGGAGGAAAAACTGTTTTTT. Translating gives CASSASSGEEKLFF.

The J gene is TRBJ1-5, the V gene TRBV11-3; no reliable D call. Germline V gene data show CDR1 as SGHNT and CDR2 as YENEEA. This CDR3 has 13 amino acids. Trimming left V 6 bases short and J 1 base short, with 7 bases between. The CDR3 nucleotides are TGTGCCAGCAGTAGAGAGAGCAATCAGCCCCAGCATTTT. Amino acids: CASSRESNQPQHF. The whole variable domain, filled in from reference TRBV11-3 and TRBJ1-5, reads EAGVVQSPRYKIIEKKQPVAFWCNPISGHNTLYWYLQNLGQGPELLIRYENEEAVDDSQLPKDRFSAERLKGVDSTLKIQPAELGDSAVYLCASSRESNQPQHFGDGTRLSIL.

This chain links TRBV29-1 with TRBJ1-2; 8 bases are a match to TRBD1. The V gene end was trimmed by 6 bases and the J gene end by 8 bases; junction bases not matched to a gene: 11. Germline CDR1 is SQVTM and CDR2 is ANQGSEA. CDR3 size: 13 residues. CDR3 sequence: CSVETGGGYGYTF. CDR3 DNA sequence: TGCAGCGTCGAAACAGGGGGAGGGTACGGCTACACCTTC.

The chain recombines TRBV5-6 with TRBJ2-7; D is undetermined. Trimming cost V 0 bases and J 2 bases, with 15 bases left between them. Per germline, CDR1 SGHDT and CDR2 YYEEEE. The CDR3 totals 16 residues. The CDR3 bases are TGTGCCAGCAGCTTGGGTCCCGGGTCCGTAGCCTACGAGCAGTACTTC. Protein sequence: CASSLGPGSVAYEQYF.

This clone was picked up one time. The chain links TRBV6-5 to TRBJ2-2; D may be TRBD1 (6 bases). The V end lost 0 bases, the J end lost 13 bases, and 18 bases lay between the germline ends. CDR3 length: 15 amino acids. CDR1 and CDR2 (germline): MNHEY, SVGAGI. The CDR3, as DNA: TGTGCCAGCAGTTACTCGTACAGGGTCACCTCGGGGCTGTTTTTT. It yields the protein CASSYSYRVTSGLFF.

This sequence joins TRBV4-3 and TRBJ2-3, with 9 bases identical to TRBD2. This CDR3 is 15 amino acids long. CDR1 and CDR2 (germline): LGHNA, YSLEER. V was pared by 3 bases and J by 1 base, with 2 bases of the junction left unmatched. CDR3 nucleotide sequence: TGCGCCAGCAGCCACCAGCGGGGGGGCACAGATACGCAGTATTTT. Its protein product is CASSHQRGGTDTQYF.

The gene calls are TRBV7-9 and TRBJ2-1, with D possibly being TRBD1 (6 bases). Deletions cut 6 bases from V and 0 bases from J, with 12 bases between. This CDR3 is built from 15 residues. The germline CDR1 and CDR2 sequences are SEHNR and FQNEAQ (reference sequence). The DNA of the CDR3 is TGTGCCAGCAGATCAGGGGAGAGCTCCTACAATGAGCAGTTCTTC. Translation: CASRSGESSYNEQFF.

CDR3 DNA: TGTGCCAGCAGTTTATCCTGGACAGGGGATACTGGCTACACCTTC. It translates to CASSLSWTGDTGYTF. The chain uses TRBV27 and TRBJ1-2; TRBD1 aligns across 9 bases. The CDR3 runs to 15 residues. V was clipped by 0 bases and J by 7 bases; unmatched bases: 6. Looked up from germline, CDR1 is MNHEY and CDR2 is SMNVEV (reference sequence).

The chain links TRBV7-8 to TRBJ2-7, with TRBD1 identical over 9 bases. Germline V gene sequence: CDR1 SGHVS, CDR2 FQNEAQ. The CDR3 contains 15 residues. V trimming: 0 bases; J trimming: 7 bases; junction bases outside the gene matches: 7. CDR3 DNA sequence: TGTGCCAGCAGCTTAGCGAACAGGGGGCGAGGGGAGCAGTACTTC. Translated, it gives CASSLANRGRGEQYF.

This sequence joins TRBV5-6 and TRBJ1-6; the match to TRBD1 covers 9 bases. The trim removed 4 bases at V and 10 bases at J, leaving 9 bases unmatched. Looked up from germline, CDR1 is SGHDT and CDR2 is YYEEEE. The CDR3 runs to 15 residues. The CDR3 protein is CASSGLDRGGSPLHF. Written as DNA, the CDR3 is TGTGCCAGCAGCGGTTTGGACAGGGGAGGATCACCCCTCCACTTT.

The rearrangement uses TRBV10-3 and TRBJ2-5; the match to TRBD2 covers 10 bases. Germline V gene lookup returns CDR1 ENHRY and CDR2 SYGVKD. The V gene end was trimmed by 0 bases and the J gene end by 1 base; junction bases not matched to a gene: 2. This CDR3 region has 16 residues. CDR3 DNA: TGTGCCATCAGTGAGTCGTGGACTAGCGGCCAAGAGACCCAGTACTTC. It translates to CAISESWTSGQETQYF.

Concerning this clone: A read error may account for a junction end that differs from germline. V is TRBV12-5 and J is TRBJ2-7, with D possibly TRBD2 on 5 matching bases. The V gene's germline CDR1 is LGHNT and CDR2 FRNRAP. CDR3 size: 12 residues. For the CDR3, the DNA is TGTGCTAGTGGTACCAAGTCAGTTCCCGGGGACTTC. Translated: CASGTKSVPGDF. The whole variable domain, filled in from reference TRBV12-5 and TRBJ2-7, reads DARVTQTPRHKVTEMGQEVTMRCQPILGHNTVFWYRQTMMQGLELLAYFRNRAPLDDSGMPKDRFSAEMPDATLATLKIQPSEPRDSAVYFCASGTKSVPGDFGPGTRLTVT.

This clone was detected a few times. The J gene is TRBJ1-1, the V gene TRBV6-1; D unclear. This CDR3 region has 12 residues. Trimming removed 7 bases from V and 1 base from J, with 7 bases in between. Per the germline V gene, CDR1 is MNHNS and CDR2 is SASEGT. The CDR3 reads CASTPGNTEAFF. DNA of the CDR3: TGTGCCAGCACTCCAGGGAACACTGAAGCTTTCTTT.

The chain employs TRBV6-5 and TRBJ1-2, with D hard to call. This CDR3 has 14 residues. Trimming took 6 bases from V and 7 from J, leaving 18 bases between them. CDR1 is MNHEY and CDR2 is SVGAGI in the germline V gene. The CDR3 protein is CASRNLDTTAGYTF. The CDR3, as DNA: TGTGCCAGCAGAAATCTCGATACAACAGCTGGCTACACCTTC.

The chain carries TRBV4-3 and TRBJ2-3; unclear D gene. CDR3 length: 15 amino acids. V was shortened by 3 bases and J by 0 bases, with 10 bases between the two germline ends. Germline CDR1 is LGHNA and CDR2 is YSLEER. The CDR3 DNA is TGCGCCAGCAGCCATACGCAGACAAGCACAGATACGCAGTATTTT. Amino acids: CASSHTQTSTDTQYF.

The chain is built from TRBV2 and TRBJ1-2; D gene unclear. This CDR3 region has 15 residues. V lost 7 bases to trimming and J lost 4 bases, with 19 bases between them. Germline V lookup: CDR1 SNHLY, CDR2 FYNNEI. CDR3 sequence (DNA): TGTGCCAGCAAGAAGAGGGTCATGCAGATCTATGGCTACACCTTC. This sequence encodes CASKKRVMQIYGYTF. Full variable domain (missing parts from reference TRBV2 and TRBJ1-2): EPEVTQTPSHQVTQMGQEVILRCVPISNHLYFYWYRQILGQKVEFLVSFYNNEISEKSEIFDDQFSVERPDGSNFTLKIRSTKLEDSAMYFCASKKRVMQIYGYTFGSGTRLTVV.

The chain uses TRBV4-1 and TRBJ1-3; D call uncertain. The CDR3 length is 12 residues. Germline values: CDR1 MGHRA, CDR2 YSYEKL. Trimming removed 3 bases at V and 8 bases at J, with 8 bases between. The CDR3 region is CASSQSGYTIYF. The CDR3 region has the DNA TGCGCCAGCAGCCAGTCGGGTTACACCATATATTTT.

The V gene is TRBV30, the J gene TRBJ1-5, with 7 positions matching TRBD1. Germline CDR1 reads GTSNPN; CDR2 reads SVGIG (reference sequence). V lost 4 bases and J lost 0; bases outside the gene matches: 3. CDR3 length: 14 residues. CDR3 sequence: CAWTTGNSNQPQHF. The CDR3 DNA reads as TGTGCCTGGACGACAGGGAATAGCAATCAGCCCCAGCATTTT.

The chain combines TRBV7-9 with TRBJ2-5; D not certain. Looked up from germline, CDR1 is SEHNR and CDR2 is FQNEAQ (reference sequence). Deletions cut 5 bases from V and 7 bases from J, with 20 bases between. The CDR3 consists of 15 residues. The chain's CDR3 is CASSKTTGSLGTQYF. CDR3 DNA sequence: TGTGCCAGCAGCAAAACCACCGGGTCGCTTGGGACCCAGTACTTC.